These T cell receptor beta chains were read from a single sample in a study of T-cell reconstitution after alpha-beta-depleted transplantation in children. TCRdb itself ran the PCR reads through MiXCR, one entry per CDR3 protein. This table holds about 200,000 distinct CDR3 sequences, roughly 9.1% found once. Specimen: PBMCs, mostly from graft donor cells, collected 360 days after TCRalphabeta/CD19-depleted stem cell transplant. The receptor set was obtained from a male patient aged 2 to 9 who had a stem cell transplant for acute myeloid leukemia, so the T cells may come from the graft donor. Each CDR3 is given with its conserved first and last residue. Each record gives: CDR3 protein, CDR3 DNA, V gene, D gene, clone size, CDR3 length, J gene. The D gene is left open where the match is weak. Where a row states a size, it is once, few, many or the class of an expanded clone; other rows omit it.

CASSLEPTRNTEAFF,TGCGCCAGCAGCTTGGAACCTACAAGGAACACTGAAGCTTTCTTT,TRBV5-1,NA,NA,15,TRBJ1-1
CSSRTGGINEQFF,TGCAGCTCTCGGACAGGGGGGATCAATGAGCAGTTCTTC,TRBV29-1,TRBD1,few,13,TRBJ2-1
CASSKWGEGGELFF,TGTGCCAGCAGCAAGTGGGGGGAAGGCGGGGAGCTGTTTTTT,TRBV7-2,NA,many,14,TRBJ2-2
CASSLLDRVGTEAFF,TGCGCCAGCAGCCTACTGGACAGGGTGGGTACTGAAGCTTTCTTT,TRBV5-1,TRBD1,many,15,TRBJ1-1
CASSFQAGGYSYNEQFF,TGTGCCAGCAGTTTCCAAGCGGGGGGGTACTCCTACAATGAGCAGTTCTTC,TRBV12-3/TRBV12-4,TRBD2,many,17,TRBJ2-1
CASSSRTGRSSYNEQFF,TGTGCCAGCAGCTCGCGGACAGGGCGTAGCTCCTACAATGAGCAGTTCTTC,TRBV7-2,TRBD1,NA,17,TRBJ2-1
CASSKGVRGTDTQYF,TGTGCCAGCAGCAAAGGGGTTAGGGGCACAGATACGCAGTATTTT,TRBV21-1,NA,NA,15,TRBJ2-3
CASSPNRDVSTDTQYF,TGCGCCAGCAGCCCCAACAGGGACGTGTCCACAGATACGCAGTATTTT,TRBV5-1,NA,many,16,TRBJ2-3
CASSVPSGGDNEQFF,TGCGCCAGCAGCGTCCCTAGCGGGGGAGACAATGAGCAGTTCTTC,TRBV5-1,TRBD2,few,15,TRBJ2-1
CASSPRTGVSTDTQYF,TGTGCCAGCTCACCACGGACGGGAGTCAGCACAGATACGCAGTATTTT,TRBV18,NA,many,16,TRBJ2-3
CSASRTGFSGNTIYF,TGCAGTGCTAGCCGGACAGGCTTCTCTGGAAACACCATATATTTT,TRBV20-1,TRBD1,many,15,TRBJ1-3
CASSLAVTDYGYTF,TGCGCCAGCAGCTTGGCCGTAACAGACTATGGCTACACCTTC,TRBV5-1,NA,few,14,TRBJ1-2
CASSRNQYAGNTIYF,TGTGCCAGCAGCCGAAATCAGTACGCTGGAAACACCATATATTTT,TRBV6-5,NA,many,15,TRBJ1-3
CASSLFLRGLAGLAKNIQYF,TGTGCCAGCAGTTTATTCCTGCGCGGCCTAGCGGGACTAGCCAAAAACATTCAGTACTTC,TRBV12-3/TRBV12-4,TRBD2,few,20,TRBJ2-4
CATGDRANYGYTF,TGTGCCACCGGGGACAGAGCTAACTATGGCTACACCTTC,TRBV19,TRBD1,NA,13,TRBJ1-2
CASSLPRANSPLHF,TGTGCCAGCAGTTTACCCAGGGCCAATTCACCCCTCCACTTT,TRBV12-3/TRBV12-4,NA,NA,14,TRBJ1-6
CSARPGDNSNQPQHF,TGCAGTGCTCGCCCTGGAGACAATAGCAATCAGCCCCAGCATTTT,TRBV20-1,NA,many,15,TRBJ1-5
CASSSVRGPRDMYSPLHF,TGTGCCAGCAGTTCCGTTCGGGGGCCGAGGGATATGTATTCACCCCTCCACTTT,TRBV11-1,NA,many,18,TRBJ1-6
CASSLLAPGTTTSQYF,TGTGCCAGCAGCTTATTGGCCCCGGGGACAACCACTTCCCAGTACTTC,TRBV11-2,NA,NA,16,TRBJ2-5
CASSFRDRGTYTF,TGTGCCAGCAGCTTTCGGGACAGGGGGACCTACACCTTC,TRBV5-8,TRBD1,many,13,TRBJ1-2
CASVGGWEAFF,TGTGCCAGCGTAGGGGGGTGGGAAGCTTTCTTT,TRBV6-5,NA,few,11,TRBJ1-1
CASSGRPQETQYF,TGTGCCAGCAGCGGCCGTCCTCAAGAGACCCAGTACTTC,TRBV9,NA,NA,13,TRBJ2-5
CASSSLLAGGFHYEQYF,TGTGCCAGCAGTTCCCTACTAGCGGGAGGATTCCACTACGAGCAGTACTTC,TRBV27,TRBD2,few,17,TRBJ2-7
CAISGPEDGYTF,TGTGCCATCTCCGGACCGGAAGATGGCTACACCTTC,TRBV10-3,NA,NA,12,TRBJ1-2
CSADSGDSSYNEQFF,TGCAGTGCCGACAGCGGGGACAGCTCCTACAATGAGCAGTTCTTC,TRBV20-1,NA,many,15,TRBJ2-1
CATAQRGENEQFF,TGTGCCACCGCCCAGCGGGGGGAGAATGAGCAGTTCTTC,TRBV15,TRBD2,many,13,TRBJ2-1
CASSLRSGRSDTQYF,TGTGCCAGCAGCTTACGTAGCGGGAGATCAGATACGCAGTATTTT,TRBV5-6,TRBD2,few,15,TRBJ2-3
CASSPRRTGESTEAFF,TGTGCCAGCAGCCCCCGAAGGACAGGGGAGAGCACTGAAGCTTTCTTT,TRBV7-9,TRBD1,few,16,TRBJ1-1
CASSFLSGENNEQFF,TGCGCCAGCAGCTTCCTTAGCGGGGAGAACAATGAGCAGTTCTTC,TRBV5-1,TRBD2,many,15,TRBJ2-1
CASRLAGGPGEDTQYF,TGTGCCAGCAGATTAGCGGGAGGCCCGGGGGAAGATACGCAGTATTTT,TRBV12-3/TRBV12-4,TRBD2,many,16,TRBJ2-3
CASSLGPNTNEKLFF,TGCGCCAGCAGCTTGGGACCGAATACCAATGAAAAACTGTTTTTT,TRBV5-1,NA,few,15,TRBJ1-4
CASSPTGREADTQYF,TGTGCCAGCAGCCCCACTGGAAGGGAGGCAGATACGCAGTATTTT,TRBV7-3,NA,few,15,TRBJ2-3
CASSFAGLDSEAFF,TGCGCCAGCAGCTTTGCTGGGTTGGACAGCGAAGCTTTCTTT,TRBV5-1,NA,NA,14,TRBJ1-1
CSARVGQVNTEAFF,TGCAGTGCTAGAGTGGGACAAGTGAACACTGAAGCTTTCTTT,TRBV20-1,NA,NA,14,TRBJ1-1
CASSSGMGEQFF,TGTGCCAGCAGCTCCGGCATGGGTGAGCAGTTCTTC,TRBV7-6,NA,few,12,TRBJ2-1
CASSRTSGGAGNTQYF,TGTGCCAGCAGCCGGACTAGCGGGGGGGCGGGGAATACGCAGTATTTT,TRBV4-2,TRBD2,few,16,TRBJ2-3
CASSLSGLSYEQYF,TGCGCCAGCAGCTTGAGCGGACTCTCCTACGAGCAGTACTTC,TRBV5-1,NA,NA,14,TRBJ2-7
CASSVASGTPNYGYTF,TGTGCCAGCAGCGTAGCTTCGGGGACCCCCAACTATGGCTACACCTTC,TRBV9,NA,few,16,TRBJ1-2
CAIRDPGTGYYEQYF,TGTGCCATCAGGGACCCCGGGACAGGGTACTACGAGCAGTACTTC,TRBV10-3,TRBD1,many,15,TRBJ2-7
CSAMGGGGSNYGYTF,TGCAGTGCTATGGGGGGAGGAGGGTCTAACTATGGCTACACCTTC,TRBV20-1,NA,few,15,TRBJ1-2
CASSLGRARNYGYTF,TGTGCCAGCAGTCTCGGACGGGCCCGTAACTATGGCTACACCTTC,TRBV12-3/TRBV12-4,NA,many,15,TRBJ1-2
CSARPDRHQETQYF,TGCAGTGCTAGACCGGACAGGCACCAAGAGACCCAGTACTTC,TRBV20-1,TRBD1,NA,14,TRBJ2-5
CASSLVLAGGQDTQYF,TGTGCCAGCAGTTTGGTGCTAGCGGGAGGCCAAGATACGCAGTATTTT,TRBV12-3/TRBV12-4,TRBD2,many,16,TRBJ2-3
CASSSTRVNSGNYGYTF,TGTGCCAGCAGCTCGACACGGGTCAACAGCGGAAACTATGGCTACACCTTC,TRBV7-9,NA,few,17,TRBJ1-2